Following are 30 T cell receptor beta chains from one sample sequenced in a study of cytomegalovirus exposure and HLA in healthy donors. Some clones are missing from TCRdb's copy, which holds only in-frame ones; the method was immunoSEQ multiplex PCR. The data contain tens of thousands of clones, 93% of them singletons. Sequenced sample: PBMCs. These receptors all stem from a woman aged 18-29 years in good health and CMV-seronegative.

The CDR3 here is CASSLWEGTEAFF. CDR3 DNA sequence: TGCGCCAGCAGCCTGTGGGAGGGCACTGAAGCTTTCTTT. V usage is TRBV5-1 and J usage is TRBJ1-1, with unresolved D. CDR3 length: 13 residues. The germline CDR1 and CDR2 sequences are SGHRS and YFSETQ. V was pared by 4 bases and J by 4 bases, with 11 bases between.

This clone was seen only a few times. This sequence joins TRBV28 and TRBJ2-7, with TRBD1 matching over 11 bases. Germline trimming cut 5 bases from V and 3 bases from J; bases unmatched to any gene: 3. Germline V lookup: CDR1 MDHEN, CDR2 SYDVKM. This CDR3 comprises 14 residues. This chain's CDR3 is CASSRDRGFYEQYF. As DNA, the CDR3 is TGTGCCAGCAGTCGGGACAGGGGGTTCTACGAGCAGTACTTC.

The V call is TRBV27, the J call TRBJ1-6, with 7 nucleotides matching TRBD1. The CDR3 has 14 amino acids. The germline CDR1 and CDR2 sequences are MNHEY and SMNVEV (reference sequence). Unmatched junction bases numbered 0, after V lost 2 bases and J lost 5 bases. The CDR3 sequence is CASSLDRDNSPLHF. In nucleotides, the CDR3 is TGTGCCAGCAGTTTAGACAGGGATAATTCACCCCTCCACTTT.

V is TRBV6-5 and J is TRBJ2-2, with 7 bases that match TRBD1. With 2 bases clipped from V and 3 bases from J, the junction kept 6 bases outside the gene matches. Per the germline V gene, CDR1 is MNHEY and CDR2 is SVGAGI. The CDR3 sequence is 16 residues long. The CDR3 coding sequence is TGTGCCAGCAGTTACACAGGGGATCAGGACACCGGGGAGCTGTTTTTT. Encoded protein: CASSYTGDQDTGELFF.

CDR3 nucleotides: TGTGCCTGGAGTGTACCCAGGGCTGGAAGTCCCCCAGATACGCAGTATTTT. Translated, it gives CAWSVPRAGSPPDTQYF. The gene calls are TRBV30 and TRBJ2-3; D might be TRBD1 (5 bases). Germline V CDR1 and CDR2: GTSNPN, SVGIG (reference sequence). The CDR3 spans 17 residues. The germline V and J ends were trimmed by 0 bases and 4 bases, with 20 bases remaining between them.

The rearrangement links TRBV19 to TRBJ2-1; possible D gene TRBD2, 6 bases. The germline V gene has CDR1 LNHDA and CDR2 SQIVND (reference sequence). Trimming took off 3 bases at V and 7 bases at J, with 7 bases between the two ends. The CDR3 loop spans 12 amino acids. The CDR3 loop reads CASSIGGNEQFF. CDR3 bases: TGTGCCAGTAGTATCGGGGGTAATGAGCAGTTCTTC.

This clone showed up just a few times. The rearrangement links TRBV6-1 to TRBJ2-5; TRBD2 agrees at 12 bases. Germline V gene data show CDR1 as MNHNS and CDR2 as SASEGT. This CDR3 region has 15 residues. V was clipped by 8 bases and J by 1 base; unmatched bases: 5. The CDR3 here is CASSRLAGAQETQYF. The CDR3 nucleotides read TGTGCCAGCTCTCGACTAGCGGGAGCCCAAGAGACCCAGTACTTC.

This chain links TRBV4-1 with TRBJ1-1, with D uncertain. The germline V and J ends were trimmed by 2 bases and 4 bases, with 8 bases remaining between them. The CDR3 extends over 13 amino acids. The germline V gene has CDR1 MGHRA and CDR2 YSYEKL. The CDR3 here is CASSQSGSTEAFF. The CDR3 bases are TGCGCCAGCAGCCAATCGGGTAGCACTGAAGCTTTCTTT.

The chain is built from TRBV28 and TRBJ1-5; 8 positions agree with TRBD1. The germline gives CDR1 MDHEN, CDR2 SYDVKM. Germline trimming cut 6 bases from V and 7 bases from J; bases unmatched to any gene: 11. CDR3 size: 15 residues. CDR3 residues: CASSPLGQGSQPQHF. The CDR3 bases are TGTGCCAGCAGCCCACTCGGACAGGGTAGCCAGCCCCAGCATTTT.

This chain joins TRBV7-9 and TRBJ2-7; TRBD1 matches at 8 bases. Trimming took 0 bases from V and 3 from J; bases not matched to a gene: 7. Germline CDR1 and CDR2: SEHNR and FQNEAQ (reference sequence). The CDR3 runs 16 residues. As DNA, the CDR3 is TGTGCCAGCAGCTTAGCTTTGGACAGGGCCAACTACGAGCAGTACTTC. This encodes CASSLALDRANYEQYF.

The chain carries TRBV2 and TRBJ2-3; a weak D match, TRBD2 (6 bases). This CDR3 is 14 amino acids long. Deletions cut 6 bases from V and 9 bases from J, with 19 bases between. The germline gives CDR1 SNHLY, CDR2 FYNNEI. In nucleotides, the CDR3 is TGTGCCAGCAGACTTACGCCACCGGGGAGGACGCAGTATTTT. As protein: CASRLTPPGRTQYF.

This chain joins TRBV4-2 and TRBJ2-1; 8 bases are shared with TRBD2. CDR1 is LGHNA and CDR2 is YNFKEQ in the germline V gene. J was trimmed by 8 bases and V by 0 bases; bases with no gene match: 9. The CDR3 extends over 16 amino acids. The CDR3 loop is CASSQDLGGGPDEQFF. The CDR3 DNA reads TGTGCCAGCAGCCAAGATCTGGGCGGGGGGCCGGATGAGCAGTTCTTC.

The J gene is TRBJ2-3, the V gene TRBV9; possibly TRBD2 for D (5 bases). The ends were cut back, 0 bases at V and 4 bases at J, with 15 bases in the middle. Germline loops: CDR1 SGDLS, CDR2 YYNGEE. The CDR3 is 16 amino acids. CDR3 DNA: TGTGCCAGCAGCGTAGCACCCGACCCGGGGTCAGATACGCAGTATTTT. This sequence encodes CASSVAPDPGSDTQYF.

This chain connects TRBV19 to TRBJ1-1, with 8 bases aligning to TRBD1. The V gene's germline CDR1 is LNHDA and CDR2 SQIVND (reference sequence). Trimming removed 5 bases from V and 0 bases from J; junction bases left unmatched: 8. The CDR3 covers 16 residues. CDR3 nucleotides: TGTGCCAGTAGTCTAGCAGGGGGCGTAATGAACACTGAAGCTTTCTTT. Amino acids: CASSLAGGVMNTEAFF.

The V and J genes are TRBV6-5 and TRBJ2-5; TRBD1 might be the D (6 bases). Germline V lookup: CDR1 MNHEY, CDR2 SVGAGI. Trimming took 5 bases from V and 5 from J, leaving 15 bases between them. The CDR3 spans 14 residues. CDR3 coding DNA: TGTGCCAGCAGTCCTTGGGACAACAAGGAGACCCAGTACTTC. Its translation: CASSPWDNKETQYF.

The rearrangement joins TRBV6-4 to TRBJ2-7, with 8 bases that match TRBD2. The ends lost 6 bases at V and 6 bases at J; junction bases unmatched: 10. The CDR3 spans 14 residues. Germline V gives CDR1 MRHNA, CDR2 SNTAGT. The DNA for the CDR3 is TGTGCCAGCAGCTCCGGGGGGGCTGGGAGCGAGCAGTACTTC. It specifies CASSSGGAGSEQYF.

CDR3: CASSLAGAYSNQPQHF. The CDR3 nucleotides are TGTGCCAGCAGTTTAGCTGGGGCCTATAGCAATCAGCCCCAGCATTTT. This chain uses TRBV28 with TRBJ1-5; D is possibly TRBD1 (5 bases). Trimming pared 2 bases from V and 0 bases from J, leaving 11 bases between. The germline CDR1 and CDR2 sequences are MDHEN and SYDVKM. This CDR3 spans 16 amino acids. Full variable domain (outside the CDR3, taken from reference TRBV28 and TRBJ1-5): DVKVTQSSRYLVKRTGEKVFLECVQDMDHENMFWYRQDPGLGLRLIYFSYDVKMKEKGDIPEGYSVSREKKERFSLILESASTNQTSMYLCASSLAGAYSNQPQHFGDGTRLSIL.

This chain connects TRBV2 to TRBJ1-4; the match to TRBD1 covers 7 bases. The CDR3 consists of 14 residues. After removal of 3 bases from V and 4 bases from J, the junction contained 2 bases not matched to a gene. Germline CDR1 is SNHLY and CDR2 is FYNNEI. CDR3 residues: CASSDRGSNEKLFF. CDR3 bases: TGTGCCAGCAGTGACAGGGGGAGTAATGAAAAACTGTTTTTT.

The chain links TRBV5-1 to TRBJ2-1; the D gene is possibly TRBD1 (5 bases). The V end was cut by 2 bases, the J end by 1 base, with 13 bases between. The germline CDR1 and CDR2 sequences are SGHRS and YFSETQ. The length of the CDR3 is 16 residues. Written as DNA, the CDR3 is TGCGCCAGCAGCTTTGCAGGGCCCCCATCCTACAATGAGCAGTTCTTC. Translation: CASSFAGPPSYNEQFF. Combining the CDR3 with reference TRBV5-1 and TRBJ2-1 gives the whole variable domain KAGVTQTPRYLIKTRGQQVTLSCSPISGHRSVSWYQQTPGQGLQFLFEYFSETQRNKGNFPGRFSGRQFSNSRSEMNVSTLELGDSALYLCASSFAGPPSYNEQFFGPGTRLTVL.

This chain links TRBV7-2 with TRBJ2-1; possibly TRBD2 for D (6 bases). The CDR3 covers 15 residues. The V end lost 4 bases, the J end lost 5 bases, and 15 bases lay between the germline ends. Germline CDR1 SGHTA, CDR2 FQGNSA. CDR3 sequence reads: CASSSNPGLNNEQFF. For the CDR3, the DNA is TGTGCCAGCAGCTCAAATCCGGGACTTAACAATGAGCAGTTCTTC.

V usage is TRBV7-9 and J usage is TRBJ2-7; D may be TRBD2 (6 bases). V was pared by 5 bases and J by 2 bases, with 16 bases between. The length of the CDR3 is 15 residues. Looked up from germline, CDR1 is SEHNR and CDR2 is FQNEAQ (reference sequence). The CDR3 loop is CASSPRETNAYEQYF. The CDR3 DNA reads as TGTGCCAGCAGCCCACGGGAGACCAACGCCTACGAGCAGTACTTC.

The V and J genes are TRBV28 and TRBJ2-3, with TRBD1 matching 11 bases. Germline assignment: CDR1 MDHEN and CDR2 SYDVKM. V shed 6 bases and J 6 bases; nucleotides not matched to a gene: 14. This CDR3 spans 17 amino acids. The CDR3 sequence is CASSAPPGQGGGDTQYF. CDR3 bases: TGTGCCAGCAGCGCCCCACCGGGACAGGGGGGTGGTGATACGCAGTATTTT.

The V call is TRBV7-6, the J call TRBJ2-7; D remains ambiguous. The ends were cut back, 4 bases at V and 0 bases at J, with 10 bases in the middle. Looked up from germline, CDR1 is SGHVS and CDR2 is FNYEAQ. The CDR3 is 14 amino acids. The CDR3 spells CASSYRQSSYEQYF. The CDR3, as DNA: TGTGCCAGCAGCTACAGACAAAGCTCCTACGAGCAGTACTTC.

The V gene is TRBV5-4, the J gene TRBJ2-7; 10 nucleotides match TRBD2. This CDR3 contains 16 residues. The germline V gene encodes CDR1 SGHNT and CDR2 YYREEE (reference sequence). V shed 4 bases, J shed 3 bases, and the junction held 10 bases outside the gene matches. CDR3 nucleotide sequence: TGTGCCAGCAGCCCGGGGGGGCTAGCGGGAGACTACGAGCAGTACTTC. It is translated as CASSPGGLAGDYEQYF.

This chain links TRBV6-1 with TRBJ1-2; the D gene is possibly TRBD1 (6 bases). This CDR3 contains 16 residues. The V end was cut by 1 base, the J end by 3 bases, with 15 bases between. Germline values: CDR1 MNHNS, CDR2 SASEGT. CDR3 nucleotide sequence: TGTGCCAGCAGTGAAGGTACAGGGCTTACTGACTATGGCTACACCTTC. Protein sequence: CASSEGTGLTDYGYTF.

The chain recombines TRBV9 with TRBJ1-1; TRBD1 is a possible D gene (5 bases). CDR1 is SGDLS, CDR2 YYNGEE, per germline. The ends were cut back, 0 bases at V and 5 bases at J, with 11 bases in the middle. This CDR3 is 14 amino acids long. CDR3 amino acids: CASSVAGDGTEAFF. In DNA form, the CDR3 reads TGTGCCAGCAGCGTAGCGGGGGACGGGACTGAAGCTTTCTTT.

This rearrangement joins TRBV4-1 to TRBJ1-2; weak D call: TRBD1 (6 bases). The CDR3 loop spans 15 amino acids. The germline V gene has CDR1 MGHRA and CDR2 YSYEKL. Trimming removed 6 bases at V and 2 bases at J, with 16 bases between. The CDR3 here is CASRGATGFNYGYTF. In DNA form, the CDR3 reads TGCGCCAGCAGGGGGGCTACAGGATTCAACTATGGCTACACCTTC.

The chain combines TRBV19 with TRBJ2-5, with D perhaps TRBD1 (5 bases). The CDR3 is 17 residues long. The V end lost 3 bases, the J end lost 2 bases, and 19 bases lay between the germline ends. Germline-derived CDR1 and CDR2 are LNHDA and SQIVND (reference sequence). The CDR3 reads CASSIGAPGGPQETQYF. The CDR3 coding sequence is TGTGCCAGTAGTATTGGGGCCCCGGGCGGCCCGCAAGAGACCCAGTACTTC.

The gene calls are TRBV11-2 and TRBJ2-3; 12 bases match TRBD2. From germline, CDR1 is SGHAT and CDR2 FQNNGV. This CDR3 spans 19 amino acids. The trim removed 1 base at V and 3 bases at J, leaving 11 bases unmatched. CDR3 sequence: CASSLVASGRGSGTDTQYF. Here the CDR3 DNA reads TGTGCCAGCAGCTTAGTTGCTAGCGGGAGGGGGAGCGGAACAGATACGCAGTATTTT.

The rearrangement joins TRBV11-2 to TRBJ2-5; D not resolved. The CDR3 spans 13 residues. Germline CDR1 SGHAT, CDR2 FQNNGV. Trimming removed 0 bases at V and 5 bases at J, with 7 bases between. CDR3 DNA: TGTGCCAGCAGCTTAGAAGAGAGGGAGACCCAGTACTTC. It translates to CASSLEERETQYF.